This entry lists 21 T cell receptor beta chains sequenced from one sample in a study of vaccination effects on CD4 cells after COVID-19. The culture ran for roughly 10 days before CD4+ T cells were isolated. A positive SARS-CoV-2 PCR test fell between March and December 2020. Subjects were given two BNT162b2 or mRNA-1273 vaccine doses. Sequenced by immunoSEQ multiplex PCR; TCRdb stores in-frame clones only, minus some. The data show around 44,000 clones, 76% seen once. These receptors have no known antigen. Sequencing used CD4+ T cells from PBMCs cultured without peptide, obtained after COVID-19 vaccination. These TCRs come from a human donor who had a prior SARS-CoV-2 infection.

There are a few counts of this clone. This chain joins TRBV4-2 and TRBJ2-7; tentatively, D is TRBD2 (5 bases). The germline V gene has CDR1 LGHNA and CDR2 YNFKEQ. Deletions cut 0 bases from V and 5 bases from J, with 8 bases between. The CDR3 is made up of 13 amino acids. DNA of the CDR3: TGTGCCAGCAGCCAAGAGCGGGTAAACGAGCAGTACTTC. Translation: CASSQERVNEQYF.

CDR3: CASSLWKGGNQPQHF. The CDR3 DNA reads TGTGCCAGCAGTTTATGGAAAGGGGGGAATCAGCCCCAGCATTTT. This chain links TRBV27 with TRBJ1-5, with a possible D match to TRBD1 (6 bases). Germline V gene lookup returns CDR1 MNHEY and CDR2 SMNVEV (reference sequence). V was clipped by 1 base and J by 4 bases, with 11 bases between them. The CDR3 runs to 15 residues.

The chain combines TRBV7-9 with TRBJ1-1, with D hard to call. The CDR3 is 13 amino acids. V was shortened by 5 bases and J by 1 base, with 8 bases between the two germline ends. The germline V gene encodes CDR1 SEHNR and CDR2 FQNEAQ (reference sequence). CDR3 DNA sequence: TGTGCCAGCAGCCCTGAGTGGAACACTGAAGCTTTCTTT. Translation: CASSPEWNTEAFF.

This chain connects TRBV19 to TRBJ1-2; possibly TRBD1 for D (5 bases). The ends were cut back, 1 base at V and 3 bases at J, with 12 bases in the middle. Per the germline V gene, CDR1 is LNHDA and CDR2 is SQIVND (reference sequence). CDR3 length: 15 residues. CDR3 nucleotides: TGTGCCAGTAGTATAGCCCAGGGCGCGGACTATGGCTACACCTTC. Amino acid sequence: CASSIAQGADYGYTF.

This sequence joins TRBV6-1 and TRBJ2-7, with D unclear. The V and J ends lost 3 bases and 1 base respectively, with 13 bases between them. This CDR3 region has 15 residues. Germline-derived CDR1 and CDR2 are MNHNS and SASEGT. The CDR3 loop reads CASSDHVDLSYEQYF. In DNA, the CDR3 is TGTGCCAGCAGTGACCACGTCGACTTATCCTACGAGCAGTACTTC.

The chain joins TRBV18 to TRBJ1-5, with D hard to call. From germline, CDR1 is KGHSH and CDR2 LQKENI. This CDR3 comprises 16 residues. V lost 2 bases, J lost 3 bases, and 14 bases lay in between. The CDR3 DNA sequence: TGTGCCAGCTCACCAGTTTCCCAGGTCGTCAATCAGCCCCAGCATTTT. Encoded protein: CASSPVSQVVNQPQHF.

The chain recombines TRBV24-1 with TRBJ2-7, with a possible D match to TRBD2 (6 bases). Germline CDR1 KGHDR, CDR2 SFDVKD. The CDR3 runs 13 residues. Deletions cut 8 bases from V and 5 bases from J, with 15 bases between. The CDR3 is CATTGGGIDEQYF. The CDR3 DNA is TGTGCCACCACCGGCGGCGGGATTGACGAGCAGTACTTC.

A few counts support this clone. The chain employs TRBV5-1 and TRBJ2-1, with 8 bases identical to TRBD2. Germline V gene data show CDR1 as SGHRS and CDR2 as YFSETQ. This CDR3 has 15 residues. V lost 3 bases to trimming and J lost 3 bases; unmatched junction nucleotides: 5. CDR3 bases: TGCGCCAGCAGCTCCCCGGGGGGGGACTACAATGAGCAGTTCTTC. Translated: CASSSPGGDYNEQFF.

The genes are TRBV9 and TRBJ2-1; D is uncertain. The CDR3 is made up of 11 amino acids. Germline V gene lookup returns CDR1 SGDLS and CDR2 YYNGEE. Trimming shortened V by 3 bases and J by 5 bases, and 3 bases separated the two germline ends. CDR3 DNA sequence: TGTGCCAGCAGCGGGAACAATGAGCAGTTCTTC. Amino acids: CASSGNNEQFF. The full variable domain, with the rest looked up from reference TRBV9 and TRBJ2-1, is DSGVTQTPKHLITATGQRVTLRCSPRSGDLSVYWYQQSLDQGLQFLIQYYNGEERAKGNILERFSAQQFPDLHSELNLSSLELGDSALYFCASSGNNEQFFGPGTRLTVL.

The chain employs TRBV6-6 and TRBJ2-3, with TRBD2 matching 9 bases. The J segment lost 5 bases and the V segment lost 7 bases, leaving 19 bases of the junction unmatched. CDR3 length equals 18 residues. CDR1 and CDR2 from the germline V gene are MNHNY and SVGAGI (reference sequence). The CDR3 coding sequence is TGTGCCAGCATTCGGGGGATCGGGACTAGCTACGTCGGAGATACGCAGTATTTT. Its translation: CASIRGIGTSYVGDTQYF.

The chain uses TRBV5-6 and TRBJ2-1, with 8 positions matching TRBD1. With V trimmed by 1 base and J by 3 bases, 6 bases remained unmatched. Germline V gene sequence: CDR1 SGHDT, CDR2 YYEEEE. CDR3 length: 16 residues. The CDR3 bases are TGTGCCAGCAGCTTGCAGGGGGCCAACCTCTACAATGAGCAGTTCTTC. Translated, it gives CASSLQGANLYNEQFF.

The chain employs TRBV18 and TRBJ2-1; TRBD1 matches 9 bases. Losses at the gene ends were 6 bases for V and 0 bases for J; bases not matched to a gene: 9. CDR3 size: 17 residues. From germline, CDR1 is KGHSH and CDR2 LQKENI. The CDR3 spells CASSPRQGVSSYNEQFF. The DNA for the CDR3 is TGTGCCAGCTCGCCCAGACAGGGGGTGAGCTCCTACAATGAGCAGTTCTTC.

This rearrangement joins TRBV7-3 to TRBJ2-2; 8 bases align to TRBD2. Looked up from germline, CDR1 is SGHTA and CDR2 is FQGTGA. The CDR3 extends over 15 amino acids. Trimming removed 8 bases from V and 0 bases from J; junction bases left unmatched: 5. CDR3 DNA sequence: TGTGCCAGCGCCCGAGCGGGGGCGAACACCGGGGAGCTGTTTTTT. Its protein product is CASARAGANTGELFF.

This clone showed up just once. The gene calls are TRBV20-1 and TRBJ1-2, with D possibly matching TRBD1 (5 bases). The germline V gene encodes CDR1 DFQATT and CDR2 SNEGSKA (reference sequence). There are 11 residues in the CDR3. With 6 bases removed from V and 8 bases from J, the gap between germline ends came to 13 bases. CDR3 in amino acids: CSAPRGSGYTF. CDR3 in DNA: TGCAGTGCACCCCGGGGGAGCGGCTACACCTTC.

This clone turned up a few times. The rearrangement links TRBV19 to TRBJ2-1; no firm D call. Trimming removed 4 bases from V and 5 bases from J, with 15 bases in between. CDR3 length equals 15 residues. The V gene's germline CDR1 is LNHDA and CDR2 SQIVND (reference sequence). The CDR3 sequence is CASSTLYSANNEQFF. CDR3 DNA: TGTGCCAGTAGTACCCTCTACAGTGCAAACAATGAGCAGTTCTTC. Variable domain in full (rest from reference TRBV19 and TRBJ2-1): DGGITQSPKYLFRKEGQNVTLSCEQNLNHDAMYWYRQDPGQGLRLIYYSQIVNDFQKGDIAEGYSVSREKKESFPLTVTSAQKNPTAFYLCASSTLYSANNEQFFGPGTRLTVL.

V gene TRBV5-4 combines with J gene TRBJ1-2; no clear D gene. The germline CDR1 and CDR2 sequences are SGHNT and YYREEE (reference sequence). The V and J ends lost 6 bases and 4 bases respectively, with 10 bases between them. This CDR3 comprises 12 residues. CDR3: CASTRDSYGYTF. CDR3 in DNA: TGTGCCAGCACACGGGATTCCTATGGCTACACCTTC.

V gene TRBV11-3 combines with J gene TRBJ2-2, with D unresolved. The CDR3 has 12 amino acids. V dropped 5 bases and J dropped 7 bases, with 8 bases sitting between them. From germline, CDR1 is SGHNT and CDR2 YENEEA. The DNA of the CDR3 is TGTGCCAGCAGCAAGCGTGGCGGGGAGCTGTTTTTT. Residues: CASSKRGGELFF.

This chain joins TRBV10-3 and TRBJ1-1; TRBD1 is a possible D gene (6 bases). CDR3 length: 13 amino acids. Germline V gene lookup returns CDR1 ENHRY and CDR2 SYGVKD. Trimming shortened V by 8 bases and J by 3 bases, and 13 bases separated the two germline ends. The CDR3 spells CAIRQAPDTEAFF. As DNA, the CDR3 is TGTGCCATCCGACAGGCCCCGGACACTGAAGCTTTCTTT.

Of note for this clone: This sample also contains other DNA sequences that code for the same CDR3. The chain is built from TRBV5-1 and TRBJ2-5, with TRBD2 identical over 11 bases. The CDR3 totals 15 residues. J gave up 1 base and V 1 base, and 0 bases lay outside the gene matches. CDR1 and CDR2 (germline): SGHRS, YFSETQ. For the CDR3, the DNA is TGCGCCAGCAGCTTGACTAGCGGGAGCCAAGAGACCCAGTACTTC. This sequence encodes CASSLTSGSQETQYF.

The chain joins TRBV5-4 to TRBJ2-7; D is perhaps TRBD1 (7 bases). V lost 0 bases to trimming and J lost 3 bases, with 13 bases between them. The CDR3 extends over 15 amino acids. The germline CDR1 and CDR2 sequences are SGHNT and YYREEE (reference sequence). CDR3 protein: CASSLGRGEIYEQYF. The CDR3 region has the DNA TGTGCCAGCAGCTTGGGCAGGGGGGAGATCTACGAGCAGTACTTC. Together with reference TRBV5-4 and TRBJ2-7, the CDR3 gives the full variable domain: ETGVTQSPTHLIKTRGQQVTLRCSSQSGHNTVSWYQQALGQGPQFIFQYYREEENGRGNFPPRFSGLQFPNYSSELNVNALELDDSALYLCASSLGRGEIYEQYFGPGTRLTVT.

CDR3 protein: CASSYRQGYGYTF. The CDR3 bases are TGTGCCAGCAGTTACCGGCAGGGCTATGGCTACACCTTC. This chain uses TRBV6-5 with TRBJ1-2; a weak D match, TRBD1 (5 bases). The CDR3 is 13 residues long. CDR1 is MNHEY, CDR2 SVGAGI, per germline. V lost 2 bases, J lost 4 bases, and 8 bases lay in between.